This T cell receptor (beta chain) was identified in a study of neurological immune-mediated disorders. One entry per CDR3 protein, called by TCRdb with MiXCR from the 5' RACE reads. The profile shows about 70,000 distinct CDR3 sequences, 3.2% of them singletons. The CDR3 covers 14 residues. Trimming shortened V by 4 bases and J by 7 bases, and 15 bases separated the two germline ends. CDR1 is SGHDT, CDR2 YYEEEE, per germline. There are many counts of this clonotype. Material: PBMCs. The TCR originated in a woman aged 45 to 65 with multiple sclerosis. The V gene is TRBV5-6, the J gene TRBJ1-5; D is possibly TRBD1 (5 bases). The CDR3 loop reads CASSGAGERQPQHF. The CDR3 coding sequence is TGTGCCAGCAGCGGTGCGGGGGAAAGGCAGCCCCAGCATTTT.